Below are 13 T cell receptor beta chains sequenced from a single sample in a study of cytomegalovirus exposure and HLA in healthy donors. With 60 Vbeta and 13 Jbeta primers, the PCR was carried out. Profiling relied on immunoSEQ multiplex PCR, and the TCRdb table lists in-frame clones only, not all of them. Its listing shows over 200,000 clones. The sample taken for sequencing was PBMCs. Receptors originate from a woman in her thirties in good health and CMV-seropositive.

The rearrangement uses TRBV6-1 and TRBJ2-1, with 9 nucleotides matching TRBD1. J gave up 3 bases and V 1 base, and 4 bases lay outside the gene matches. The CDR3 spans 16 residues. Germline V CDR1 and CDR2: MNHNS, SASEGT. The CDR3 protein is CASSEGGTGYYNEQFF. In DNA form, the CDR3 reads TGTGCCAGCAGTGAAGGAGGGACAGGGTACTACAATGAGCAGTTCTTC.

This chain joins TRBV11-2 and TRBJ2-5; 7 nucleotides line up with TRBD2. Germline V CDR1 and CDR2: SGHAT, FQNNGV. This CDR3 contains 17 residues. The ends lost 6 bases at V and 2 bases at J; junction bases unmatched: 15. The CDR3 protein is CASSQSPGRGVQETQYF. Here the CDR3 DNA reads TGTGCCAGCAGTCAAAGTCCGGGGAGGGGCGTACAAGAGACCCAGTACTTC.

The chain combines TRBV6-5 with TRBJ2-5, with D possibly matching TRBD2 (5 bases). The J call is uncertain, as TRBJ2-7 better fits the DNA end. The CDR3 runs 12 residues. Per the germline V gene, CDR1 is MNHEY and CDR2 is SVGAGI. CDR3 sequence reads: CASSPGGYEQYF. The CDR3 DNA reads as TGTGCCAGCAGCCCCGGAGGCTACGAGCAGTACTTC.

The chain recombines TRBV2 with TRBJ1-5; a possible D gene is TRBD1 (5 bases). This CDR3 is built from 15 residues. V dropped 4 bases and J dropped 5 bases, with 15 bases sitting between them. Germline V CDR1 and CDR2: SNHLY, FYNNEI. The chain's CDR3 is CASSVIRGGDQPQHF. Here the CDR3 DNA reads TGTGCCAGCAGTGTGATCCGGGGGGGTGATCAGCCCCAGCATTTT.

V usage is TRBV10-2 and J usage is TRBJ1-3; TRBD1 matches at 8 bases. Germline lookup yields CDR1 WSHSY and CDR2 SAAADI. Trimming at V came to 7 bases and at J to 4 bases, leaving 6 bases not matched to a gene. This CDR3 is built from 14 residues. CDR3: CASNGQGLGNTIYF. In nucleotides, the CDR3 is TGCGCCAGCAACGGACAGGGTTTAGGAAACACCATATATTTT.

The V gene is TRBV4-3, the J gene TRBJ2-7; 7 bases agree with TRBD2. CDR3 length: 15 residues. The germline V gene encodes CDR1 LGHNA and CDR2 YSLEER. V was pared by 4 bases and J by 5 bases, with 11 bases of the junction left unmatched. This CDR3 is CASSLTPGTIDEQYF. The CDR3 DNA sequence: TGCGCCAGCAGCCTAACACCCGGGACTATAGACGAGCAGTACTTC.

This chain links TRBV29-1 with TRBJ1-2; 7 nucleotides line up with TRBD1. In germline, CDR1 is SQVTM, CDR2 ANQGSEA. This CDR3 spans 17 amino acids. Trimming removed 7 bases from V and 3 bases from J; junction bases left unmatched: 20. Here the CDR3 reads CSALLQGPRSYDYGYTF. CDR3 in DNA: TGCAGCGCGTTACTACAGGGGCCCAGGAGTTATGACTATGGCTACACCTTC. The full variable domain, with the rest looked up from reference TRBV29-1 and TRBJ1-2, is SAVISQKPSRDICQRGTSLTIQCQVDSQVTMMFWYRQQPGQSLTLIATANQGSEATYESGFVIDKFPISRPNLTFSTLTVSNMSPEDSSIYLCSALLQGPRSYDYGYTFGSGTRLTVV.

The rearrangement joins TRBV28 to TRBJ1-6; D may be TRBD1 (5 bases). This CDR3 has 18 residues. The V and J ends lost 3 bases and 2 bases respectively, with 17 bases between them. Germline CDR1 is MDHEN and CDR2 is SYDVKM. The CDR3 DNA follows: TGTGCCAGCAGTTTCGGGGGAGGGGCGGGCCCCTATAATTCACCCCTCCACTTT. Translating it yields CASSFGGGAGPYNSPLHF. The full variable domain, in which reference TRBV28 and TRBJ1-6 provide the parts outside the CDR3, is DVKVTQSSRYLVKRTGEKVFLECVQDMDHENMFWYRQDPGLGLRLIYFSYDVKMKEKGDIPEGYSVSREKKERFSLILESASTNQTSMYLCASSFGGGAGPYNSPLHFGNGTRLTVT.

The chain uses TRBV6-1 and TRBJ2-7, with 7 bases lining up with TRBD1. Germline V gene lookup returns CDR1 MNHNS and CDR2 SASEGT. The CDR3 is 14 amino acids. J gave up 7 bases and V 2 bases, and 8 bases lay outside the gene matches. As DNA, the CDR3 is TGTGCCAGCAGTGAAATTTGGGCAGGGGGAGAGCAGTACTTC. Translated, it gives CASSEIWAGGEQYF.

The chain is built from TRBV7-8 and TRBJ1-1; D remains ambiguous. CDR1 is SGHVS, CDR2 FQNEAQ, per germline. Trimming left V 3 bases short and J 4 bases short, with 12 bases between. This CDR3 has 14 residues. CDR3 DNA sequence: TGTGCCAGCAGCTTCTCTCAGCAGGTCACTGAAGCTTTCTTT. This sequence encodes CASSFSQQVTEAFF.

The chain couples TRBV19 to TRBJ1-5, with TRBD1 matching 7 bases. The V segment lost 5 bases and the J segment 0 bases; nucleotides outside the gene matches: 13. Germline values: CDR1 LNHDA, CDR2 SQIVND (reference sequence). The CDR3 is 18 residues long. The DNA of the CDR3 is TGTGCCAGTAGTTCCCCGGACAGGAGAATTACTAGCAATCAGCCCCAGCATTTT. Amino acid sequence: CASSSPDRRITSNQPQHF.

V usage is TRBV19 and J usage is TRBJ1-5; D call uncertain. The germline V gene has CDR1 LNHDA and CDR2 SQIVND (reference sequence). This CDR3 region has 17 residues. V lost 7 bases, J lost 3 bases, and 22 bases lay in between. Here the CDR3 DNA reads TGTGCCAGTACTAATCCCGCGGCGACGGTTTCCAATCAGCCCCAGCATTTT. Translating gives CASTNPAATVSNQPQHF.

J is TRBJ2-2 and V is TRBV13; the D gene is possibly TRBD1 (6 bases). The CDR3 totals 15 residues. Germline V gene lookup returns CDR1 PRHDT and CDR2 FYEKMQ (reference sequence). Between the trimmed V and J ends, which lost 2 bases and 4 bases, there was a span of 11 bases. CDR3 loop: CASSLQGSRTGELFF. CDR3 nucleotides: TGTGCCAGCAGCTTACAGGGGAGCCGCACCGGGGAGCTGTTTTTT. Full variable domain (rest looked up from reference TRBV13 and TRBJ2-2): AAGVIQSPRHLIKEKRETATLKCYPIPRHDTVYWYQQGPGQDPQFLISFYEKMQSDKGSIPDRFSAQQFSDYHSELNMSSLELGDSALYFCASSLQGSRTGELFFGEGSRLTVL.